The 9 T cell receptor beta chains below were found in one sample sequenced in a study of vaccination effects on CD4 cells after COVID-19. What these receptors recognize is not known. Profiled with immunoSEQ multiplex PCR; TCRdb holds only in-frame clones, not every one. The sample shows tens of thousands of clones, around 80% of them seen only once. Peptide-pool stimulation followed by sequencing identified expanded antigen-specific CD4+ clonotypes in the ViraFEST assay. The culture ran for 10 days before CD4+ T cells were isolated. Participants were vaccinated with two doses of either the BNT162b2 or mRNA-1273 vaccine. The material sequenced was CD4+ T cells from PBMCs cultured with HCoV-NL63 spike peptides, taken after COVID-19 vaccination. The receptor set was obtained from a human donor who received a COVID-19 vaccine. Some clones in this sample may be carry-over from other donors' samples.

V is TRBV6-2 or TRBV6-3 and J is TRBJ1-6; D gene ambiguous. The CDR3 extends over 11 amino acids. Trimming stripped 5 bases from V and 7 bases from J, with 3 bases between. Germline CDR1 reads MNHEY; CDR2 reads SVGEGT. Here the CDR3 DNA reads TGTGCCAGCAGTACAAATTCACCCCTCCACTTT. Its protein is CASSTNSPLHF.

The CDR3 here is CASSDGPGQGQETQYF. DNA for the CDR3: TGTGCCAGCAGTGACGGTCCGGGACAGGGGCAAGAGACCCAGTACTTC. The V call is TRBV6-1, the J call TRBJ2-5, with 10 bases matching TRBD1. Germline lookup yields CDR1 MNHNS and CDR2 SASEGT. Germline trimming cut 3 bases from V and 2 bases from J; bases unmatched to any gene: 6. The CDR3 extends over 16 amino acids.

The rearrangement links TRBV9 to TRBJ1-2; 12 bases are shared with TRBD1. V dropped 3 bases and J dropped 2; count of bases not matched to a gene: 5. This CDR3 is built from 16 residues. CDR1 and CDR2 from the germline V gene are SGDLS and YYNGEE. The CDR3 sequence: CASSAGGQGANYGYTF. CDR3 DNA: TGTGCCAGCAGCGCAGGGGGACAGGGGGCAAACTATGGCTACACCTTC.

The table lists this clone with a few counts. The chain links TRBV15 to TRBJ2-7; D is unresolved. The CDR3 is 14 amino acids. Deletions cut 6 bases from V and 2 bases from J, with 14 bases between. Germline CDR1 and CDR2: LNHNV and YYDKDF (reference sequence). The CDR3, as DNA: TGTGCCACCAGTAAAGAGTTTTATACCTACGAGCAGTACGTC. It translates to CATSKEFYTYEQYV.

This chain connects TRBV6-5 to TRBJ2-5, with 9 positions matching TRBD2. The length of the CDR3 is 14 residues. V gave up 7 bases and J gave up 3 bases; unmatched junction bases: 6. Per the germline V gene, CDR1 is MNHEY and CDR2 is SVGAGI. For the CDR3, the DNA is TGTGCCAGCAAGGCGGGGGGGCCTAAAGAGACCCAGTACTTC. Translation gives CASKAGGPKETQYF.

For the CDR3, the DNA is TGTGCCACCAGTGATCCTGGAGGAGGCTACACCTTC. Its protein product is CATSDPGGGYTF. J is TRBJ1-2 and V is TRBV24-1; D remains unclear. The V end was cut by 3 bases, the J end by 8 bases, with 9 bases between. This CDR3 is built from 12 residues. Germline CDR1 is KGHDR and CDR2 is SFDVKD.

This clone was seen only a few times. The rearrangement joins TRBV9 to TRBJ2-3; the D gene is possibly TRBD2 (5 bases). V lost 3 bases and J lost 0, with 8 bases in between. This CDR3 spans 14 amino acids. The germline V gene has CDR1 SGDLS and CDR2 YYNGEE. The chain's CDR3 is CASSGGYSTDTQYF. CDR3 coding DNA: TGTGCCAGCAGCGGAGGGTATAGCACAGATACGCAGTATTTT. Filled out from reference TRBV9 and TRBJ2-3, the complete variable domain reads DSGVTQTPKHLITATGQRVTLRCSPRSGDLSVYWYQQSLDQGLQFLIQYYNGEERAKGNILERFSAQQFPDLHSELNLSSLELGDSALYFCASSGGYSTDTQYFGPGTRLTVL.

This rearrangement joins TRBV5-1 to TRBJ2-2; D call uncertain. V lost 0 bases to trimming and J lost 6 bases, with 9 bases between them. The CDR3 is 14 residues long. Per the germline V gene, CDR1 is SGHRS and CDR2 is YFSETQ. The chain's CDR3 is CASSLALGSGELFF. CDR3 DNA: TGCGCCAGCAGCTTGGCCCTGGGCTCCGGGGAGCTGTTTTTT.

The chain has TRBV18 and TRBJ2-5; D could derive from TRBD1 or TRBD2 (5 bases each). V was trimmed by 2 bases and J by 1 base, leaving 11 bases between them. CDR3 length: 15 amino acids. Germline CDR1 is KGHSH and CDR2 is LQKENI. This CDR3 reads CASSPVGAVQETQYF. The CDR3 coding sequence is TGTGCCAGCTCACCAGTCGGGGCGGTCCAAGAGACCCAGTACTTC.